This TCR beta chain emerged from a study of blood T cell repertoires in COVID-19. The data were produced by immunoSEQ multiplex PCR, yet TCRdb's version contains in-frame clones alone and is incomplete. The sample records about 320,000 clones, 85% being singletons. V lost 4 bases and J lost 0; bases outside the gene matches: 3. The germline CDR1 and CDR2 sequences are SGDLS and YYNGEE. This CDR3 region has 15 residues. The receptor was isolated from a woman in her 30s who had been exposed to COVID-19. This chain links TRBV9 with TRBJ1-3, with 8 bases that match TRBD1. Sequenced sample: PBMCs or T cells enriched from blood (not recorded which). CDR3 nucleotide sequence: TGTGCCAGCAGCCAGACAGGGGACTCTGGAAACACCATATATTTT. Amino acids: CASSQTGDSGNTIYF.